This is a list of T cell receptor beta chains from one sample in a study of vaccination effects on CD4 cells after COVID-19. These receptors' antigens are unknown. Assay: immunoSEQ multiplex PCR; the TCRdb copy retains only in-frame clones and omits some. The sample has approximately 24,000 clones; around 77% are singletons. Sequences were derived from CD4+ T cells from PBMCs cultured with SARS-CoV-2 spike peptides, sampled before COVID-19 vaccination. The receptors were gathered from a human donor who had a prior SARS-CoV-2 infection. Both conserved end residues are part of each CDR3. The D gene is left open where the match is weak. Expanded clones are given a class, and other clones once, few, many or no size at all.

>.|TRBJ1-2|few|13|TRBV27
CASSLLDGGSYTF
TGTGCCAGCAGTTTATTGGACGGAGGCAGCTACACCTTC
>.|TRBJ1-1|.|15|TRBV7-2
CASSLADTLNTEAFF
TGTGCCAGCAGCTTAGCGGACACCCTGAACACTGAAGCTTTCTTT
>TRBD2|TRBJ2-2|.|16|TRBV19
CASSKIAGGNTGELFF
TGTGCCAGTAGTAAAATAGCGGGAGGGAACACCGGGGAGCTGTTTTTT
>.|TRBJ2-5|few|14|TRBV5-1
CASSLVAVQETQYF
TGCGCCAGCAGCTTGGTGGCAGTGCAAGAGACCCAGTACTTC
>TRBD2|TRBJ2-1|.|14|TRBV11-2
CASGLAGVENEQFF
TGTGCCAGCGGACTAGCGGGAGTTGAAAATGAGCAGTTCTTC
>.|TRBJ1-6|few|14|TRBV11-2
CASSLGSWNSPLHF
TGTGCCAGCAGCTTAGGGTCTTGGAATTCACCCCTCCACTTT
>TRBD2|TRBJ2-2|few|20|TRBV7-3
CASSLKANAAGGLNTGELFF
TGTGCCAGCAGCTTAAAGGCTAACGCGGCGGGAGGCCTGAACACCGGGGAGCTGTTTTTT
>.|TRBJ2-3|.|15|TRBV7-2
CASSFQLETTDTQYF
TGTGCCAGCAGCTTCCAACTGGAGACCACAGATACGCAGTATTTT
>.|TRBJ1-3|few|14|TRBV7-2
CASSLDRQSSDIYF
TGTGCCAGCAGCTTAGACAGACAGTCCTCCGACATATATTTT
>.|TRBJ1-2|.|12|TRBV5-1
CASSLDASGYTF
TGCGCCAGCAGCTTGGACGCAAGTGGCTACACCTTC
>TRBD1|TRBJ2-5|.|15|TRBV5-1
CASSFGTALQETQYF
TGCGCCAGCAGCTTCGGGACAGCCCTCCAAGAGACCCAGTACTTC
>.|TRBJ2-7|.|14|TRBV3-1/TRBV3-2
CASSQEYTSYEQYF
TGTGCCAGCAGCCAAGAGTACACCTCCTACGAGCAGTACTTC
>TRBD1|TRBJ2-5|.|15|TRBV5-8
CASSFSGTVQETQYF
TGTGCCAGCAGCTTTTCGGGGACAGTCCAAGAGACCCAGTACTTC
>.|TRBJ2-5|once|15|TRBV7-8
CASSLGGTYQETQYF
TGTGCCAGCAGCTTAGGGGGGACGTACCAAGAGACCCAGTACTTC
>TRBD1|TRBJ1-6|.|15|TRBV6-5
CASSYSGQADSPLHF
TGTGCCAGCAGTTACTCGGGACAGGCAGATTCACCCCTCCACTTT
>TRBD1|TRBJ1-2|.|15|TRBV6-6
CASRADPGQSYGYTF
TGTGCCAGCAGGGCGGACCCGGGACAGAGTTATGGCTACACCTTC
>TRBD2|TRBJ2-1|.|15|TRBV11-3
CASSLLAGAYNEQFF
TGTGCCAGCAGCTTGTTAGCGGGTGCCTACAATGAGCAGTTCTTC
>TRBD1|TRBJ1-1|.|15|TRBV5-4
CASSIRQGARTEAFF
TGTGCCAGCAGCATCCGACAGGGGGCGCGTACTGAAGCTTTCTTT
>TRBD2|TRBJ2-1|.|15|TRBV9
CASSVFGGGYNEQFF
TGTGCCAGCAGCGTATTTGGGGGGGGCTACAATGAGCAGTTCTTC
>TRBD2|TRBJ2-3|.|15|TRBV7-2
CASSSRLAYADTQYF
TGTGCCAGCAGCTCCCGACTAGCTTACGCAGATACGCAGTATTTT
>.|TRBJ2-1|few|16|TRBV14
CASSQPGLGGRNEQFF
TGTGCCAGCAGCCAACCCGGACTGGGGGGCCGCAATGAGCAGTTCTTC
>.|TRBJ1-5|.|13|TRBV28
CASHVGVNQPQHF
TGTGCCAGTCATGTGGGAGTTAATCAGCCCCAGCATTTT
>.|TRBJ1-3|.|15|TRBV7-8
CASSLGLTAAFTIYF
TGTGCCAGCAGCTTAGGTTTGACGGCGGCTTTCACCATATATTTT
>.|TRBJ1-5|.|16|TRBV6-2/TRBV6-3
CASSPPGSGGNQPQHF
TGTGCCAGCAGTCCACCAGGGAGTGGTGGCAATCAGCCCCAGCATTTT
>TRBD1|TRBJ1-2|.|17|TRBV13
CASRRYLTRDRDYGYTF
TGTGCCAGCAGACGTTATTTAACCCGGGACAGGGACTATGGCTACACCTTC
>.|TRBJ2-7|.|14|TRBV6-5
CASSQGPGVGEQYF
TGTGCCAGCAGCCAGGGACCAGGAGTGGGCGAGCAGTACTTC
>TRBD1|TRBJ2-3|.|15|TRBV2
CASSEALPGGRVEYF
TGTGCCAGCAGTGAAGCGCTTCCAGGGGGCAGGGTGGAGTATTTT
>.|TRBJ1-2|.|14|TRBV27
CASSQPGTNYGYTF
TGTGCCAGCAGTCAACCCGGGACCAACTATGGCTACACCTTC
>TRBD1|TRBJ2-5|.|16|TRBV7-9
CASSPLRQGAWETQYF
TGTGCCAGCAGCCCCCTAAGACAGGGGGCCTGGGAGACCCAGTACTTC
>.|TRBJ2-3|.|17|TRBV5-1
CASSPGPTDQGGDTQYF
TGCGCCAGCAGCCCCGGACCGACAGACCAGGGAGGAGATACGCAGTATTTT
>TRBD1|TRBJ2-7|.|17|TRBV5-6
CASSPGQGISLGYEQYF
TGTGCCAGCAGCCCAGGACAGGGGATTTCCCTAGGCTACGAGCAGTACTTC
>.|TRBJ1-2|medium-sized|15|TRBV19
CASSMRRGPLYGYTF
TGTGCCAGTAGTATGCGTAGGGGCCCCCTCTATGGCTACACCTTC
>.|TRBJ2-5|.|14|TRBV5-1
CASSLEGDQETQYF
TGCGCCAGCAGCTTGGAAGGGGACCAAGAGACCCAGTACTTC
>TRBD2|TRBJ2-3|.|19|TRBV3-1/TRBV3-2
CASSPWGTSGGAGGDTQYF
TGTGCCAGCAGCCCCTGGGGGACTAGCGGGGGGGCCGGGGGAGATACGCAGTATTTT
>TRBD2|TRBJ2-2|few|18|TRBV11-3
CASSLARSGGSNTGELFF
TGTGCCAGCAGCTTAGCGAGGTCGGGCGGGAGTAACACCGGGGAGCTGTTTTTT
>.|TRBJ2-5|.|14|TRBV19
CASSGGRVGETQYF
TGTGCCAGTAGCGGGGGCAGGGTGGGAGAGACCCAGTACTTC
>TRBD1|TRBJ1-1|.|15|TRBV12-5
CASGLSTGGDTEAFF
TGTGCTAGTGGTTTGTCGACAGGGGGGGACACTGAAGCTTTCTTT
>.|TRBJ2-7|.|15|TRBV7-2
CASSSGAELSYEQYF
TGTGCCAGCAGCTCAGGGGCGGAACTGAGCTACGAGCAGTACTTC
>.|TRBJ2-6|.|16|TRBV12-2
CASRLGPVSGANVLTF
TGTGCAAGTCGCTTAGGGCCCGTGTCTGGGGCCAACGTCCTGACTTTC
>TRBD2|TRBJ2-6|.|15|TRBV7-3
CASSRGGGGANVLTF
TGTGCCAGCAGCCGCGGGGGTGGTGGGGCCAACGTCCTGACTTTC